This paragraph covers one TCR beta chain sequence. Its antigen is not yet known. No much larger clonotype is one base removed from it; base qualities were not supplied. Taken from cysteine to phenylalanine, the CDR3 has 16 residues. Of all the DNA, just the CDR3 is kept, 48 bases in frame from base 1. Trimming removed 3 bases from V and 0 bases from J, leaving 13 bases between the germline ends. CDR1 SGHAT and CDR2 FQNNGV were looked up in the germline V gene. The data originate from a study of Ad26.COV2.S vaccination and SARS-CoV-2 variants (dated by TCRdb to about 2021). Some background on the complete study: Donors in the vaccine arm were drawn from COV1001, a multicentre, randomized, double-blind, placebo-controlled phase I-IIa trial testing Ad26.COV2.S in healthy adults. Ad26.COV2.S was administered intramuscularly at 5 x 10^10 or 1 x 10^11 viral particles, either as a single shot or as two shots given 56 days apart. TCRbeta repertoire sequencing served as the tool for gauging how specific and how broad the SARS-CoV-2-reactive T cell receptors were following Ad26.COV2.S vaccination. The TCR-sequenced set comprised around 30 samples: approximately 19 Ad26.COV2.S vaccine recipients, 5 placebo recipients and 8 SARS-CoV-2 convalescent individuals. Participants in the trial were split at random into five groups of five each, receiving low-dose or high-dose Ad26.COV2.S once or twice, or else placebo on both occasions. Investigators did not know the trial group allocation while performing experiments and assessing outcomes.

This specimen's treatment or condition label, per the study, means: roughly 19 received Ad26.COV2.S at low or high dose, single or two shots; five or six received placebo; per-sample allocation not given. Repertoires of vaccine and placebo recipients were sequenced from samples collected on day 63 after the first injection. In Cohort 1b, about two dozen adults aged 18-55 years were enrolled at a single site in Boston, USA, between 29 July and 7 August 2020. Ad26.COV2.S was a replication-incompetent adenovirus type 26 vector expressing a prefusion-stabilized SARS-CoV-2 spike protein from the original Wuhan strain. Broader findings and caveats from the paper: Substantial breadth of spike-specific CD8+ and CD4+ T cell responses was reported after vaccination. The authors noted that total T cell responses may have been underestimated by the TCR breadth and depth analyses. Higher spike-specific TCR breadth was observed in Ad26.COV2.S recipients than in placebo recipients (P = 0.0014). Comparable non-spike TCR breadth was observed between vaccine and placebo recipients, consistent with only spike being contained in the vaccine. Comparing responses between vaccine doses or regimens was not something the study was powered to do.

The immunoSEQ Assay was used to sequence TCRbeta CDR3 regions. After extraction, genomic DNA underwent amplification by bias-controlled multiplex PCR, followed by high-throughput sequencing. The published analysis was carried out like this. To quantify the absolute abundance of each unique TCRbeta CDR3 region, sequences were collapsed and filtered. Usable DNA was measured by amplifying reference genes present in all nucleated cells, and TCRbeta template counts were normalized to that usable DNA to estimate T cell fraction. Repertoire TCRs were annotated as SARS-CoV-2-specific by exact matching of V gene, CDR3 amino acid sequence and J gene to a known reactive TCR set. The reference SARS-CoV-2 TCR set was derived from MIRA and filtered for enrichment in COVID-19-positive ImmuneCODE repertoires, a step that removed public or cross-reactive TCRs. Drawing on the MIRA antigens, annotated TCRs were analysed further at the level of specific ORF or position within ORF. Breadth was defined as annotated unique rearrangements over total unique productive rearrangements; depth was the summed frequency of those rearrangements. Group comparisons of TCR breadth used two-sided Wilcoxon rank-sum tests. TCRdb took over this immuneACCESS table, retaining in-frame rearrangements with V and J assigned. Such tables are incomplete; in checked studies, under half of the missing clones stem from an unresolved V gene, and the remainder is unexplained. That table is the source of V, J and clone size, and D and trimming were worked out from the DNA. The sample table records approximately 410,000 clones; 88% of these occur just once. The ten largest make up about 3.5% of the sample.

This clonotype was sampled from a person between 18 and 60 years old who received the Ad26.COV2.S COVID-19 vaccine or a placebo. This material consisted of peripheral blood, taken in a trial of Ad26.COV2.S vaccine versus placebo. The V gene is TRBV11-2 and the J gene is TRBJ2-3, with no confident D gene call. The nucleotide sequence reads TGTGCCAGCAGCTTGGGTGGGATGACTAGCACAGATACGCAGTATTTT. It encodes CASSLGGMTSTDTQYF.